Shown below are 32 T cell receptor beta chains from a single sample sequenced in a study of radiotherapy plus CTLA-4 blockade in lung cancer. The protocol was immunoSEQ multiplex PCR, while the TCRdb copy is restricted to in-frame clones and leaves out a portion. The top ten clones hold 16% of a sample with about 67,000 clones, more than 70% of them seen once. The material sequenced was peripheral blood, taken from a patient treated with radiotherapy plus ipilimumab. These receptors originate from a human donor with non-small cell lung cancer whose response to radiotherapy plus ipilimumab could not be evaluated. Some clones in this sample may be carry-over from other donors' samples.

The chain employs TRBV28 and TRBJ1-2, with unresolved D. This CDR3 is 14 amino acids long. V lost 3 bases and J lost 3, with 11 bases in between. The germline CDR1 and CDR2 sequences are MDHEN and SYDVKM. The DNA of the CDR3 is TGTGCCAGCAGTTTCCCGGAGGTCGACTATGGCTACACCTTC. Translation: CASSFPEVDYGYTF.

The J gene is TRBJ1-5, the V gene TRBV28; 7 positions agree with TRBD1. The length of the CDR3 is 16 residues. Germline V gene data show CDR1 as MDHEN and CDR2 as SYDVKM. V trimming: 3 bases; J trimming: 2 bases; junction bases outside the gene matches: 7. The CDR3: CASSLLTGMGNQPQHF. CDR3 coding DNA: TGTGCCAGCAGTTTGTTGACAGGGATGGGCAATCAGCCCCAGCATTTT.

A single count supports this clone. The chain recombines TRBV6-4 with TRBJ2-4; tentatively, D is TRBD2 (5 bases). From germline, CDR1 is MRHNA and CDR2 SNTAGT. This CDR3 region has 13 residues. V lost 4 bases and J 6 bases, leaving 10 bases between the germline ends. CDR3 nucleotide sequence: TGTGCCAGCAGTGGAGAGGCGGGAAACATTCAGTACTTC. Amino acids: CASSGEAGNIQYF.

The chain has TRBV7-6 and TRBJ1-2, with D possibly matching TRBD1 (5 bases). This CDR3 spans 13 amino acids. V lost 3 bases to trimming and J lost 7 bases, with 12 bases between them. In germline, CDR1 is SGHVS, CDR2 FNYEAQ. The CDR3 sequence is CASSFSGFPGYTF. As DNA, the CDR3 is TGTGCCAGCAGCTTTTCAGGGTTCCCTGGCTACACCTTC.

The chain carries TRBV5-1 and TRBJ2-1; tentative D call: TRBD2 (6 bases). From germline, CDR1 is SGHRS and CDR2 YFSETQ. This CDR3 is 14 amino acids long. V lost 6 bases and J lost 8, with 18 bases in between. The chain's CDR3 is CASKGAGPSDEQFF. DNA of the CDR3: TGCGCCAGCAAGGGTGCGGGGCCAAGCGATGAGCAGTTCTTC.

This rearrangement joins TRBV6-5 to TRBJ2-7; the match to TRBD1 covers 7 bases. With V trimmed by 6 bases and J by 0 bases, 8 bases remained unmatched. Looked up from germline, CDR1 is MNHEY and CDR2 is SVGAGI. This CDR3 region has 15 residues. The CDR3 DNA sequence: TGTGCCAGCAGACTCACCGGGACAGTCTCCTACGAGCAGTACTTC. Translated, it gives CASRLTGTVSYEQYF.

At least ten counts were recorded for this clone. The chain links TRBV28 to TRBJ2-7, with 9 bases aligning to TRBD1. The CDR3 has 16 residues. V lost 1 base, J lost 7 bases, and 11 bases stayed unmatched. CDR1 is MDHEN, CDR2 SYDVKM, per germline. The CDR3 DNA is TGTGCCAGCAGTTTATTGTCCGGGACAGGGCTCGGGGAGCAGTACTTC. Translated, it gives CASSLLSGTGLGEQYF.

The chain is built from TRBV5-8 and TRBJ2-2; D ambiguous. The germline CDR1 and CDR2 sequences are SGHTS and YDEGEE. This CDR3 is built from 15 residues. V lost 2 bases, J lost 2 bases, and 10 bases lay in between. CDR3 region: CASSFSGANTGELFF. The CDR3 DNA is TGTGCCAGCAGCTTTTCAGGCGCCAACACCGGGGAGCTGTTTTTT.

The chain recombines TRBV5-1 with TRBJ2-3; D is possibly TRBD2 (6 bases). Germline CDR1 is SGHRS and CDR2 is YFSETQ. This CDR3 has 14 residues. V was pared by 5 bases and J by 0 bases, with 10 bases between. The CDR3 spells CASSLEGSTDTQYF. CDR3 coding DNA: TGCGCCAGCAGTCTGGAGGGGAGCACAGATACGCAGTATTTT.

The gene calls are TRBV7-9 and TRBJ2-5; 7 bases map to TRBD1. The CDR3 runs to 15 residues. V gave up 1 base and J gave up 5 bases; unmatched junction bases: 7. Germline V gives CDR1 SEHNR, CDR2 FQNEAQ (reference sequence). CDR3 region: CASSLVGLQGETQYF. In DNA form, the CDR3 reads TGTGCCAGCAGCTTAGTGGGGCTACAGGGGGAGACCCAGTACTTC.

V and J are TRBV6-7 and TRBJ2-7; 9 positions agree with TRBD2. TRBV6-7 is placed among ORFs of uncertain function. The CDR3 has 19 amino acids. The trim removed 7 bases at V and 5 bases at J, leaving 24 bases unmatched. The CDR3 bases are TGTGCCAGCAAGGGCGGGGCGAGGGCGGGGGGGCCACGTTTGCACGAGCAGTACTTC. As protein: CASKGGARAGGPRLHEQYF.

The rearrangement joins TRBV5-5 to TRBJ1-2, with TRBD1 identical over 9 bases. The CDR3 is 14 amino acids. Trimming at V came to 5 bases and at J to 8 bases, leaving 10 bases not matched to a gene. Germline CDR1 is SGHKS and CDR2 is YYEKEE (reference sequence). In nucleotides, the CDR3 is TGTGCCAGCAGACCCGGGACAGGGTGGTACGGCTACACCTTC. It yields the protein CASRPGTGWYGYTF.

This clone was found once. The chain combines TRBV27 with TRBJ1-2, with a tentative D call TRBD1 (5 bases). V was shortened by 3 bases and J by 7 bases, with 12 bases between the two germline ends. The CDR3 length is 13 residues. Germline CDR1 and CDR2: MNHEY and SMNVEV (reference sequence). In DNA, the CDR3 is TGTGCCAGCAGTTTCGGGGGAGGCTGTGGCTACACCTTC. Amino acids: CASSFGGGCGYTF.

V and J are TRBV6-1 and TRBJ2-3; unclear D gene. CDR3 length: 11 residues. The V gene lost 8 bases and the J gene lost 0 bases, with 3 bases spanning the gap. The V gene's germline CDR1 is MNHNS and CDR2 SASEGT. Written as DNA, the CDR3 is TGTGCCAGCCCGAGCACAGATACGCAGTATTTT. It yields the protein CASPSTDTQYF.

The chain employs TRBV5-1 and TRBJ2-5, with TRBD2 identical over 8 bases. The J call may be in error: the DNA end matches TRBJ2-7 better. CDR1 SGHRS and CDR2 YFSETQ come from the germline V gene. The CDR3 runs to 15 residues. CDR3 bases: TGCGCCAGCAGCTCCTACTTGCGGGGGGTCCACGAGCAGTACTTC. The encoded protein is CASSSYLRGVHEQYF.

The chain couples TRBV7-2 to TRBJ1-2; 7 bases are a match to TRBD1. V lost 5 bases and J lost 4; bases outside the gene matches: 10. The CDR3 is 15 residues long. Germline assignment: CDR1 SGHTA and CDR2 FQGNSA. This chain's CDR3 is CASSPRGGQIYGYTF. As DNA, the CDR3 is TGTGCCAGCAGCCCAAGAGGGGGACAGATCTATGGCTACACCTTC.

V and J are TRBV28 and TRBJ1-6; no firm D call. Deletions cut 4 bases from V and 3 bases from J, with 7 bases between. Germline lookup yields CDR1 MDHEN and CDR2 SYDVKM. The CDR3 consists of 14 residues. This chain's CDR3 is CASSYNLYNSPLHF. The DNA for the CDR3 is TGTGCCAGCAGTTACAACCTCTATAATTCACCCCTCCACTTT.

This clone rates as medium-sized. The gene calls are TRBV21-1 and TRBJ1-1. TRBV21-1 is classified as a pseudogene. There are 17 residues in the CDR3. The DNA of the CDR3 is TGTGCCAGCGAGGAGGGGATGTACCCAACCTCGAACACTGAAGCTTTCTTT. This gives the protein CASEEGMYPTSNTEAFF.

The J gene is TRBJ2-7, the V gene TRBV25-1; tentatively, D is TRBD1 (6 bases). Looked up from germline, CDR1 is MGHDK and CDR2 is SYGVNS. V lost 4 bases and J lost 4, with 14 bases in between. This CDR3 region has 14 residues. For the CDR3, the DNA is TGTGCCAGCAGTGCCCTCGGACAGCCATACGAGCAGTACTTC. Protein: CASSALGQPYEQYF.

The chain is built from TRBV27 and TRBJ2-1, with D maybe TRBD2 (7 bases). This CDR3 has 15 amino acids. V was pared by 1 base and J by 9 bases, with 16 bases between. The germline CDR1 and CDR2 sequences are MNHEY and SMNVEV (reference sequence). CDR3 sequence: CASSLFGGGYSEQFF. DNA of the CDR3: TGTGCCAGCAGTTTATTTGGCGGGGGCTATAGTGAGCAGTTCTTC.

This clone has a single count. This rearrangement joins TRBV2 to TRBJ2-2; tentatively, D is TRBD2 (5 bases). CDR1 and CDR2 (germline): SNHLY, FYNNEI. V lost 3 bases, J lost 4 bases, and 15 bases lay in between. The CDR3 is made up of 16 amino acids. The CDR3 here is CASSDERETSTGELFF. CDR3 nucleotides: TGTGCCAGCAGTGACGAGAGGGAGACGAGCACCGGGGAGCTGTTTTTT.

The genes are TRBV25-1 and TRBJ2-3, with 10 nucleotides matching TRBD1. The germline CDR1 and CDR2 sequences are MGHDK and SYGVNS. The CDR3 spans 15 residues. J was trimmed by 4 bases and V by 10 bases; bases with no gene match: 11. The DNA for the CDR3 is TGTGCCACCCAAAGGGACAGGGGTCTCTCAGATACGCAGTATTTT. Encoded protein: CATQRDRGLSDTQYF.

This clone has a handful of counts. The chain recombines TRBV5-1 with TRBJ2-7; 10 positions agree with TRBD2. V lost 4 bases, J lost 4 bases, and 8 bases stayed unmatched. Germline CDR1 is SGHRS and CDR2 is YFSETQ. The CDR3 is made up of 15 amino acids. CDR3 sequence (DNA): TGCGCCAGCAGCCCCGCCGGGACTAGCGAGTACGAGCAGTACTTC. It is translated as CASSPAGTSEYEQYF.

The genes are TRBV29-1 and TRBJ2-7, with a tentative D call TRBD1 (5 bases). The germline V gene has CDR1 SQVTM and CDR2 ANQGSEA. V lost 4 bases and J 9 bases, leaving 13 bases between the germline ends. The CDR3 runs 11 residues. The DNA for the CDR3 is TGCAGCGTTGGTCAGGGATTAGGGCAGTACTTC. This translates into CSVGQGLGQYF.

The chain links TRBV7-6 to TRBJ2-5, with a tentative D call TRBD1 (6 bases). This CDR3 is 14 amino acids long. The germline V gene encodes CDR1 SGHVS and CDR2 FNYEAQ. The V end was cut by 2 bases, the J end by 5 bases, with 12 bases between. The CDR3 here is CASSLPQGWETQYF. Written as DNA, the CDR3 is TGTGCCAGCAGCTTACCCCAGGGGTGGGAGACCCAGTACTTC.

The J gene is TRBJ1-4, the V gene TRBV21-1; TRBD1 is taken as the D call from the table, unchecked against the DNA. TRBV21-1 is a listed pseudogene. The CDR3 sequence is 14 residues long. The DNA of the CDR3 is TGTGCCAGCAGCAAAGAAACAGGGTGTGAAAAACTGTTTTTT. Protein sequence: CASSKETGCEKLFF.

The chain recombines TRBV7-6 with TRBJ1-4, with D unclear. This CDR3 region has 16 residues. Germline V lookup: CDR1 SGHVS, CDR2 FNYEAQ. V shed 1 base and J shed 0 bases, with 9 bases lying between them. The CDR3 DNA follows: TGTGCCAGCAGCTTAGGCAGCGAAGCAACTAATGAAAAACTGTTTTTT. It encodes CASSLGSEATNEKLFF.

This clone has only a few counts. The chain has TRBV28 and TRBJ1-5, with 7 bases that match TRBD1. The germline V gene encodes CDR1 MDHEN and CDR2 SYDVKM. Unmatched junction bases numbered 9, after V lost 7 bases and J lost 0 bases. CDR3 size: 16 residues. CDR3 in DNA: TGTGCCAGCACCACCCTGGGACAGCGTAGCAATCAGCCCCAGCATTTT. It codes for CASTTLGQRSNQPQHF. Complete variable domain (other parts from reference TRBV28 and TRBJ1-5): DVKVTQSSRYLVKRTGEKVFLECVQDMDHENMFWYRQDPGLGLRLIYFSYDVKMKEKGDIPEGYSVSREKKERFSLILESASTNQTSMYLCASTTLGQRSNQPQHFGDGTRLSIL.

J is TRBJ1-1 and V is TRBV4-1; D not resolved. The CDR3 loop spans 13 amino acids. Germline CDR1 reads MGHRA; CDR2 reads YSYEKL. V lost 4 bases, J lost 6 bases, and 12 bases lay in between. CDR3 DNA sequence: TGCGCCAGCAGCCTCCGGGAAGGCGCTGAAGCTTTCTTT. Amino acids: CASSLREGAEAFF.

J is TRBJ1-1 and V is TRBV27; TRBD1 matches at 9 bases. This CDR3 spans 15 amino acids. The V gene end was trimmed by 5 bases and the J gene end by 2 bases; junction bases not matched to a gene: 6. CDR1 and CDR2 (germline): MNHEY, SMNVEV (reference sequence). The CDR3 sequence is CASSDRTGANTEAFF. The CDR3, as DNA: TGTGCCAGCAGTGACCGGACAGGGGCCAACACTGAAGCTTTCTTT.

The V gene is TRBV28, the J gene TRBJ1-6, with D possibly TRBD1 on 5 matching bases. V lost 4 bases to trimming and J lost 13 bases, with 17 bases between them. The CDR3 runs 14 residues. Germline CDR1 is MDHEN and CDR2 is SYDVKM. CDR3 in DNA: TGTGCCAGCAGTTCGGCGGGTCCGCGGGGGCCCCTCCACTTT. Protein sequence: CASSSAGPRGPLHF.

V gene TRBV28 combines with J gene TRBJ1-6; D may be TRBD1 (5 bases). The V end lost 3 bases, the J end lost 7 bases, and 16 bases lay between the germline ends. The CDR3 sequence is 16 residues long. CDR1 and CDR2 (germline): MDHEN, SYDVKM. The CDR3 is CASSFFAGQVNSPLHF. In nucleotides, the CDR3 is TGTGCCAGCAGTTTTTTTGCCGGACAAGTGAATTCACCCCTCCACTTT.